This T cell receptor beta chain was sequenced in a study of cytomegalovirus exposure and HLA in healthy donors. Comments on this clone: As yet, its antigen is unknown.

Germline loops: CDR1 MDHEN, CDR2 SYDVKM. The CDR3 runs to 14 residues. Trimming removed 1 base from V and 0 bases from J, with 5 bases in between. Study results and caveats: High sensitivity and specificity were reportedly achieved when the classifier diagnosed cytomegalovirus status. Donor immune exposure was known only as CMV serostatus. Certain indistinguishable V segments, among them TRBV6-2 and TRBV6-3, were excluded. Most subjects had HLA-A and HLA-B alleles reportedly predicted accurately by TCR beta sequences.

PCR used 60 Vbeta primers and 13 Jbeta primers. Profiling relied on immunoSEQ multiplex PCR, and the TCRdb table lists in-frame clones only, not all of them. The data show over 50,000 clones, roughly 77% seen once. The V and J genes are TRBV28 and TRBJ2-3; D gene uncertain. The sample taken for sequencing was PBMCs. This sequence originates from a female donor in good health and CMV-seronegative. The CDR3 sequence: CASSLFSSTDTQYF. CDR3 in DNA: TGTGCCAGCAGTTTATTCTCCAGCACAGATACGCAGTATTTT.